The next 17 T cell receptor beta chains were all read from a single sample in a study of T cell responses to AZD1222 COVID-19 vaccine. Using immunoSEQ multiplex PCR, the repertoire was profiled, and TCRdb retains in-frame clones only, with some absent. The data show about 160,000 clones, under 95% seen once. This specimen consisted of peripheral blood, obtained on day 0 of MenACWY control vaccination. The receptor set was obtained from an adult in good health.

The rearrangement uses TRBV2 and TRBJ1-3, with a weak D call TRBD1 (5 bases). The CDR3 is 14 residues long. V was trimmed by 2 bases and J by 3 bases, leaving 8 bases between them. Germline V CDR1 and CDR2: SNHLY, FYNNEI. The CDR3 loop reads CASSEYRGGNTIYF. In DNA form, the CDR3 reads TGTGCCAGCAGTGAATATAGGGGTGGAAACACCATATATTTT. Looking up the rest from reference TRBV2 and TRBJ1-3 gives the full variable domain: EPEVTQTPSHQVTQMGQEVILRCVPISNHLYFYWYRQILGQKVEFLVSFYNNEISEKSEIFDDQFSVERPDGSNFTLKIRSTKLEDSAMYFCASSEYRGGNTIYFGEGSWLTVV.

V is TRBV5-1 and J is TRBJ1-1, with 7 positions matching TRBD1. This CDR3 spans 14 amino acids. The germline V gene has CDR1 SGHRS and CDR2 YFSETQ. With 0 bases clipped from V and 6 bases from J, the junction kept 5 bases outside the gene matches. CDR3 in DNA: TGCGCCAGCAGCTTGGAAACAGGGGCCGCTGAAGCTTTCTTT. Protein sequence: CASSLETGAAEAFF.

The J gene is TRBJ1-1, the V gene TRBV6-2 or TRBV6-3; D is possibly TRBD1 (6 bases). V lost 4 bases and J 5 bases, leaving 11 bases between the germline ends. Germline CDR1 reads MNHEY; CDR2 reads SVGEGT. CDR3 length equals 13 residues. Written as DNA, the CDR3 is TGTGCCAGCAGTTCAGGGGTTTTGACTGAAGCTTTCTTT. Protein product: CASSSGVLTEAFF.

The rearrangement joins TRBV29-1 to TRBJ1-3; D is unclear. Between the trimmed V and J ends, which lost 4 bases and 2 bases, there was a span of 9 bases. In germline, CDR1 is SQVTM, CDR2 ANQGSEA. This CDR3 has 13 amino acids. CDR3 DNA sequence: TGCAGCGTTGTACTCCGGACTGGAAACACCATATATTTT. The encoded protein is CSVVLRTGNTIYF.

The chain recombines TRBV5-1 with TRBJ1-5; D is unresolved. The CDR3 consists of 15 residues. Trimming pared 7 bases from V and 1 base from J, leaving 15 bases between. The germline V gene encodes CDR1 SGHRS and CDR2 YFSETQ. DNA for the CDR3: TGCGCCAGCGCTAAGGACCCTGGGAGCAATCAGCCCCAGCATTTT. Protein sequence: CASAKDPGSNQPQHF.

The chain is built from TRBV5-1 and TRBJ2-1, with 13 bases fitting TRBD2. Germline V gives CDR1 SGHRS, CDR2 YFSETQ. Unmatched junction bases numbered 8, after V lost 0 bases and J lost 8 bases. CDR3 length: 17 residues. The CDR3 spells CASSLGGLAGRVDEQFF. Written as DNA, the CDR3 is TGCGCCAGCAGCTTGGGGGGACTAGCGGGAAGGGTCGATGAGCAGTTCTTC.

The chain recombines TRBV3-1 (or the pseudogene TRBV3-2) with TRBJ2-1, with TRBD2 as a possible D gene (6 bases). The CDR3 extends over 16 amino acids. With 1 base removed from V and 4 bases from J, the gap between germline ends came to 14 bases. Germline CDR1 reads LGHDT; CDR2 reads YNNKEL (reference sequence). In nucleotides, the CDR3 is TGTGCCAGCAGCCAAGTTCAAGCGGGCTTATACAATGAGCAGTTCTTC. Its protein product is CASSQVQAGLYNEQFF.

The genes are TRBV3-1 (or the pseudogene TRBV3-2) and TRBJ1-5; D possibly corresponds to TRBD1 (5 bases). The V gene's germline CDR1 is LGHDT and CDR2 YNNKEL (reference sequence). The V end lost 1 base, the J end lost 10 bases, and 20 bases lay between the germline ends. This CDR3 has 16 amino acids. The CDR3 region has the DNA TGTGCCAGCAGCCAAGGGGCGTCGACAGAGCAGGGCCCCCAGCATTTT. Translated, it gives CASSQGASTEQGPQHF.

This clone was counted a single time. This chain uses TRBV28 with TRBJ1-4, with TRBD1 matching 7 bases. The length of the CDR3 is 13 residues. The germline V gene encodes CDR1 MDHEN and CDR2 SYDVKM. With V trimmed by 10 bases and J by 8 bases, 10 bases remained unmatched. The CDR3 region is CATKRQGGEKLFF. The CDR3 bases are TGTGCCACCAAACGACAGGGAGGGGAAAAACTGTTTTTT.

This clone was detected once. The chain employs TRBV2 and TRBJ1-5; a weak D match, TRBD1 (6 bases). Trimming removed 7 bases at V and 3 bases at J, with 7 bases between. This CDR3 has 12 residues. In germline, CDR1 is SNHLY, CDR2 FYNNEI. The CDR3 region is CASNRDNQPQHF. The CDR3 DNA reads as TGTGCCAGCAACAGGGACAATCAGCCCCAGCATTTT.

The chain uses TRBV10-3 and TRBJ1-4, with no clear D. Trimming removed 5 bases from V and 7 bases from J, with 5 bases in between. CDR1 and CDR2 (germline): ENHRY, SYGVKD. The CDR3 is made up of 11 amino acids. The chain's CDR3 is CAISPGEKLFF. In nucleotides, the CDR3 is TGTGCCATCAGTCCGGGTGAAAAACTGTTTTTT.

The chain links TRBV24-1 to TRBJ2-3; TRBD2 matches 7 bases. The CDR3 has 17 residues. V shed 3 bases and J 0 bases; nucleotides not matched to a gene: 8. Germline lookup yields CDR1 KGHDR and CDR2 SFDVKD. The CDR3 region is CATSDLYSSGSTDTQYF. The CDR3, as DNA: TGTGCCACCAGTGATCTTTACTCTAGCGGCAGCACAGATACGCAGTATTTT.

The chain employs TRBV7-8 and TRBJ1-5; possible D gene TRBD1, 5 bases. Germline CDR1 and CDR2: SGHVS and FQNEAQ. The CDR3 length is 14 residues. Trimming took off 7 bases at V and 4 bases at J, with 14 bases between the two ends. This chain's CDR3 is CASTPQGGNQPQHF. The CDR3 DNA follows: TGTGCCAGCACCCCCCAGGGAGGTAATCAGCCCCAGCATTTT.

The rearrangement joins TRBV2 to TRBJ2-2, with 7 bases identical to TRBD1. The CDR3 consists of 18 residues. V lost 4 bases, J lost 0 bases, and 11 bases stayed unmatched. Per germline, CDR1 SNHLY and CDR2 FYNNEI. The CDR3 DNA follows: TGTGCCAGCAGTGCCCGACAGGGCCATTCCGCGAACACCGGGGAGCTGTTTTTT. This encodes CASSARQGHSANTGELFF.

The chain has TRBV2 and TRBJ1-5, with D maybe TRBD1 (6 bases). Germline lookup yields CDR1 SNHLY and CDR2 FYNNEI. The CDR3 is made up of 13 amino acids. Trimming left V 5 bases short and J 3 bases short, with 8 bases between. In DNA, the CDR3 is TGTGCCAGCAGTACAGGGAACAATCAGCCCCAGCATTTT. Its translation: CASSTGNNQPQHF.

This clone was recorded a few times. The chain employs TRBV2 and TRBJ2-3; 10 bases are shared with TRBD2. Trimming took 4 bases from V and 6 from J; bases not matched to a gene: 10. This CDR3 contains 16 residues. Germline loops: CDR1 SNHLY, CDR2 FYNNEI. The CDR3 region has the DNA TGTGCCAGCAGTGGGGCTAGCGGGAGCGGTCGTGATACGCAGTATTTT. It specifies CASSGASGSGRDTQYF.

This clone was counted between two and nine times. This chain links TRBV4-2 with TRBJ1-2; no reliable D call. V lost 0 bases to trimming and J lost 0 bases, with 14 bases between them. Germline loops: CDR1 LGHNA, CDR2 YNFKEQ. This CDR3 is built from 17 residues. CDR3 in DNA: TGTGCCAGCAGCCAAGATGACCTTACTAGGTCTAACTATGGCTACACCTTC. It yields the protein CASSQDDLTRSNYGYTF.